These T cell receptor beta chains were read from a single sample in a study of shared clonotypes between healthy human individuals. TCRdb keeps only in-frame clones here, not all; method: immunoSEQ multiplex PCR. Here the sample spans 600,000 to 750,000 clones, roughly two thirds being singletons. The sample taken for sequencing was memory CD4+ T cells sorted from blood. All receptors derive from a woman aged 25 to 45 in good health. Both conserved end residues are part of each CDR3. A D gene is named only where the DNA matches it firmly. The size entry is marked missing in some rows and otherwise reads once, few, many or a size class.

d_call: TRBD2; j_call: TRBJ2-3; v_call: TRBV5-1; clone_size: many; cdr3_aa: CASSREAGGPTDTQYF; cdr3_nt: TGCGCCAGCAGCAGGGAAGCGGGAGGGCCGACAGATACGCAGTATTTT
d_call: TRBD1; j_call: TRBJ1-2; v_call: TRBV4-1; clone_size: NA; cdr3_aa: CASSQSTGGVGNYGYTF; cdr3_nt: TGCGCCAGCAGCCAATCCACAGGGGGCGTCGGGAACTATGGCTACACCTTC
d_call: NA; j_call: TRBJ1-1; v_call: TRBV4-1; clone_size: NA; cdr3_aa: CASSQNHLFATEAFF; cdr3_nt: TGCGCCAGCAGCCAGAATCACCTGTTTGCCACTGAAGCTTTCTTT
d_call: NA; j_call: TRBJ2-1; v_call: TRBV20-1; clone_size: NA; cdr3_aa: CSARGPYEQFF; cdr3_nt: TGCAGTGCTAGAGGACCTTATGAGCAGTTCTTC
d_call: NA; j_call: TRBJ1-5; v_call: TRBV11-2; clone_size: NA; cdr3_aa: CASSQNTDQPQHF; cdr3_nt: TGTGCCAGCAGCCAAAATACAGATCAGCCCCAGCATTTT
d_call: NA; j_call: TRBJ1-1; v_call: TRBV2; clone_size: NA; cdr3_aa: CASSGGGWNTEAFF; cdr3_nt: TGTGCCAGCAGTGGAGGGGGGTGGAACACTGAAGCTTTCTTT
d_call: NA; j_call: TRBJ2-7; v_call: TRBV4-2; clone_size: NA; cdr3_aa: CASSLDGSRLNF; cdr3_nt: TGTGCCAGCAGCTTGGATGGCAGTCGTCTGAACTTC
d_call: TRBD2; j_call: TRBJ2-3; v_call: TRBV7-9; clone_size: NA; cdr3_aa: CASSELAGGTQYF; cdr3_nt: TGTGCCAGCAGCGAACTAGCGGGAGGGACGCAGTATTTT
d_call: NA; j_call: TRBJ1-1; v_call: TRBV30; clone_size: NA; cdr3_aa: CAWSRQKYTEAFF; cdr3_nt: TGTGCCTGGAGCAGACAGAAGTACACTGAAGCTTTCTTT
d_call: TRBD2; j_call: TRBJ2-7; v_call: TRBV4-2; clone_size: NA; cdr3_aa: CASSQDLSVETSGYEQYF; cdr3_nt: TGTGCCAGCAGCCAAGATCTGAGCGTAGAGACTAGCGGCTACGAGCAGTACTTC
d_call: TRBD2; j_call: TRBJ2-2; v_call: TRBV7-7; clone_size: NA; cdr3_aa: CASSLSGRRTGELFF; cdr3_nt: TGTGCCAGCAGCCTAAGCGGGAGGAGGACCGGGGAGCTGTTTTTT
d_call: NA; j_call: TRBJ2-4; v_call: TRBV10-1; clone_size: few; cdr3_aa: CASSESRGAAAKNIQYF; cdr3_nt: TGCGCCAGCAGTGAGTCCCGGGGGGCTGCAGCCAAAAACATTCAGTACTTC
d_call: TRBD1; j_call: TRBJ1-3; v_call: TRBV28; clone_size: NA; cdr3_aa: CASSSGQGDGNTIYF; cdr3_nt: TGTGCCAGCAGTTCCGGACAGGGGGATGGAAACACCATATATTTT
d_call: TRBD1; j_call: TRBJ2-3; v_call: TRBV28; clone_size: NA; cdr3_aa: CASTPGQSTDTQYF; cdr3_nt: TGTGCCAGCACCCCGGGACAGAGCACAGATACGCAGTATTTT
d_call: TRBD1; j_call: TRBJ2-7; v_call: TRBV5-1; clone_size: few; cdr3_aa: CASSLGDRDFYEQYF; cdr3_nt: TGCGCCAGCAGCTTGGGCGACAGGGATTTCTACGAGCAGTACTTC
d_call: NA; j_call: TRBJ1-4; v_call: TRBV6-5; clone_size: NA; cdr3_aa: CASSYTFATNEKLFF; cdr3_nt: TGTGCCAGCAGTTACACGTTTGCAACTAATGAAAAACTGTTTTTT
d_call: TRBD1; j_call: TRBJ1-5; v_call: TRBV28; clone_size: few; cdr3_aa: CASSSPGQDMGNQPQHF; cdr3_nt: TGTGCCAGCAGTTCCCCGGGACAGGACATGGGCAATCAGCCCCAGCATTTT
d_call: TRBD1; j_call: TRBJ1-2; v_call: TRBV5-1; clone_size: NA; cdr3_aa: CASSSGQLLYGYTF; cdr3_nt: TGCGCCAGCAGCTCGGGACAGCTACTTTATGGCTACACCTTC
d_call: NA; j_call: TRBJ2-7; v_call: TRBV4-1; clone_size: few; cdr3_aa: CASSQVADGSYEQYF; cdr3_nt: TGCGCCAGCAGCCAAGTCGCCGACGGTTCCTACGAGCAGTACTTC
d_call: NA; j_call: TRBJ2-7; v_call: TRBV5-1; clone_size: NA; cdr3_aa: CASSSGLGGSYEQYF; cdr3_nt: TGCGCCAGCAGCTCAGGACTGGGGGGCTCCTACGAGCAGTACTTC
d_call: NA; j_call: TRBJ1-3; v_call: TRBV29-1; clone_size: many; cdr3_aa: CSVERGRGAGNTIYF; cdr3_nt: TGCAGCGTTGAACGAGGGCGGGGGGCTGGAAACACCATATATTTT
d_call: NA; j_call: TRBJ1-1; v_call: TRBV4-2; clone_size: NA; cdr3_aa: CASSQERVNTEAFF; cdr3_nt: TGTGCCAGCAGCCAAGAACGGGTGAACACTGAAGCTTTCTTT
d_call: NA; j_call: TRBJ1-1; v_call: TRBV30; clone_size: NA; cdr3_aa: CAWGTGTTEAFF; cdr3_nt: TGTGCCTGGGGGACGGGGACGACCGAAGCTTTCTTT
d_call: NA; j_call: TRBJ2-7; v_call: TRBV7-9; clone_size: NA; cdr3_aa: CASSLAKDPGSSYEQYF; cdr3_nt: TGTGCCAGCAGCTTAGCTAAGGATCCGGGGTCCTCCTACGAGCAGTACTTC
d_call: NA; j_call: TRBJ2-3; v_call: TRBV28; clone_size: NA; cdr3_aa: CASSLGSFTDTQYF; cdr3_nt: TGTGCCAGCAGTCTCGGTTCTTTCACAGATACGCAGTATTTT